This T cell receptor beta chain originates from a study of T-cell memory formation after mild COVID-19. Study details: The TCR clusters were mostly specific to one donor. Study results and limitations: Contracting CD4+ clones sat mainly in CM and EM; CD8+ in EMRA. While clones contracting from day 15 to 85 were balanced between CD4 and CD8, later expanders leaned CD4+. Some clones that responded were present in memory (sampled pre-infection), which suggests cross-reactive memory joined.

TCRdb itself ran the 5' RACE reads through MiXCR, one entry per CDR3 protein. Of about 250,000 distinct CDR3 sequences in the sample, 16% were seen once. In regard to this clonotype: Its antigen is not known.

The TCR comes from a man aged 18 to 30 who had mild COVID-19 (a few samples of this study predate the infection). Cell type and time point are not known. Sequencing was carried out using PBMCs or a T cell subset sorted from them (not recorded which).

The CDR3 sequence: CASSLGGQTTGELFF. DNA for the CDR3: TGCGCCAGCAGCTTGGGCGGGCAGACCACCGGGGAGCTGTTTTTT. The chain combines TRBV5-1 with TRBJ2-2; D might be TRBD2 (5 bases). Trimming left V 0 bases short and J 4 bases short, with 10 bases between. The germline CDR1 and CDR2 sequences are SGHRS and YFSETQ. The CDR3 length is 15 residues.